Listed below are T cell receptor beta chains from one sample, sequenced in a study of T cell responses to AZD1222 COVID-19 vaccine. Clones were sequenced by immunoSEQ multiplex PCR, and TCRdb holds only the in-frame ones, with some missing. There are 150,000 to 200,000 clones in the sample; around nine tenths occur only once, and roughly 4% lies in the top ten. Source: peripheral blood, taken 28 days after the second dose of the MenACWY control vaccine. These receptors all come from an adult who received the MenACWY meningococcal vaccine as a control. The CDR3 runs from the conserved cysteine through the conserved F or W. The order of the fields is V gene, D gene, clone size, J gene, CDR3 protein, CDR3 DNA. The D gene is left open where the match is weak. Expanded clones are given a class, and other clones once, few, many or no size at all.

v_call: TRBV28
d_call: TRBD1
clone_size: -
j_call: TRBJ1-2
cdr3_aa: CASSESGTGGYGYTF
cdr3_nt: TGTGCCAGCAGCGAATCCGGGACAGGGGGTTATGGCTACACCTTC

v_call: TRBV28
d_call: TRBD1
clone_size: -
j_call: TRBJ2-4
cdr3_aa: CASSFLTVGQVHAKNIQYF
cdr3_nt: TGTGCCAGCAGTTTTCTAACGGTTGGACAGGTCCACGCCAAAAACATTCAGTACTTC

v_call: TRBV28
d_call: -
clone_size: -
j_call: TRBJ2-7
cdr3_aa: CASSPHYEQYF
cdr3_nt: TGTGCCAGCAGTCCTCACTACGAGCAGTACTTC

v_call: TRBV20-1
d_call: -
clone_size: -
j_call: TRBJ2-1
cdr3_aa: CSAGGALTYNEQFF
cdr3_nt: TGCAGTGCTGGTGGAGCGTTGACCTACAATGAGCAGTTCTTC

v_call: TRBV25-1
d_call: -
clone_size: once
j_call: TRBJ2-3
cdr3_aa: CASSERPNAQYF
cdr3_nt: TGTGCCAGCAGTGAACGGCCTAACGCGCAGTATTTT

v_call: TRBV7-9
d_call: TRBD1
clone_size: -
j_call: TRBJ1-1
cdr3_aa: CASSLETGVTEAFF
cdr3_nt: TGTGCCAGCAGCTTAGAGACAGGGGTCACTGAAGCTTTCTTT

v_call: TRBV10-3
d_call: TRBD2
clone_size: -
j_call: TRBJ2-2
cdr3_aa: CAISPWGGRGLDTGELFF
cdr3_nt: TGTGCCATCAGTCCTTGGGGCGGGAGAGGTTTGGACACCGGGGAGCTGTTTTTT

v_call: TRBV19
d_call: -
clone_size: -
j_call: TRBJ2-1
cdr3_aa: CASSGVYRNEQFF
cdr3_nt: TGTGCCAGTAGTGGAGTCTATAGGAATGAGCAGTTCTTC

v_call: TRBV18
d_call: -
clone_size: -
j_call: TRBJ1-1
cdr3_aa: CASSPLASDTEAFF
cdr3_nt: TGTGCCAGCTCACCACTGGCGTCGGACACTGAAGCTTTCTTT

v_call: TRBV10-3
d_call: TRBD1
clone_size: -
j_call: TRBJ1-2
cdr3_aa: CAISAGQGYDGYTF
cdr3_nt: TGTGCCATCTCGGCGGGACAGGGGTATGATGGCTACACCTTC